What follows are 2 T cell receptor beta chains derived from one specimen sequenced in a study of blood T cell repertoires in COVID-19. This table comes from immunoSEQ multiplex PCR, and its TCRdb copy is limited to in-frame clones, with some not included. The sample includes 230,000 or so clones, 84% seen only once; the top ten take around 3.6%. Source material: PBMCs or T cells enriched from blood (not recorded which). These receptors were obtained from a man aged 50 to 59 who had recovered from COVID-19.

The chain couples TRBV4-3 to TRBJ2-3; 7 nucleotides agree with TRBD2. The trim removed 5 bases at V and 3 bases at J, leaving 8 bases unmatched. From germline, CDR1 is LGHNA and CDR2 YSLEER. The CDR3 is 15 amino acids. CDR3: CASSRGRVGTDTQYF. DNA for the CDR3: TGCGCCAGCAGCAGAGGGAGGGTAGGGACAGATACGCAGTATTTT.

This chain uses TRBV5-1 with TRBJ2-7; 7 nucleotides agree with TRBD1. The CDR3 has 15 residues. The germline V gene has CDR1 SGHRS and CDR2 YFSETQ. The junction had 7 bases not matched to a gene; V was cut back by 4 bases and J by 0 bases. CDR3 DNA: TGCGCCAGCAGCGAGACAGGGTATAGCTCCTACGAGCAGTACTTC. Translated: CASSETGYSSYEQYF.